The sequence of this TCR beta chain was determined in a study of OX40 agonist ivuxolimab in advanced cancers. This clone showed up just once. Profiling relied on immunoSEQ multiplex PCR, and the TCRdb table lists in-frame clones only, not all of them. This table has 30,000 to 45,000 clones, 88% appearing once. The CDR3 has 12 amino acids. V lost 3 bases and J lost 7, with 10 bases in between. Germline V gene lookup returns CDR1 LNHNV and CDR2 YYDKDF (reference sequence). The TCR sequence derives from an adult with an advanced solid tumor such as melanoma, head and neck, liver or kidney cancer. Specimen: CD4+ or CD8+ T cells sorted from blood, collected in a trial of the OX40 agonist ivuxolimab. V usage is TRBV15 and J usage is TRBJ2-7, with D unresolved. The CDR3 bases are TGTGCCACCAGCAGGGTAGCCGGGGAGCAGTACTTC. It codes for CATSRVAGEQYF.